These T cell receptor beta chains were read from a single sample in a study of early T cells in non-severe SARS-CoV-2 infection. TCRdb re-analysed the 5' RACE reads in MiXCR, keeping a single row per CDR3 protein. The data contain over 35,000 distinct CDR3 sequences, around 4.6% of them singletons. The sequenced sample consisted of whole blood. The receptor source for this set is an adult who was a healthcare worker with PCR-confirmed SARS-CoV-2 infection or an uninfected control (not recorded which). Each CDR3 is given without its conserved first and last residue. A D gene is named only where the DNA matches it firmly. Clone size is stated in some rows and not others, as once, few, many or a class when expanded.

-	TRBV7-2	many	TRBJ2-1	14	ASTPRGGPLGNEQF
-	TRBV13	many	TRBJ2-7	11	ASALGRYYEQY
TRBD2	TRBV4-2	few	TRBJ2-7	13	ASSQGRGGPYEQY
-	TRBV11-2	many	TRBJ1-5	11	ASSLGTGQPQH
-	TRBV12-3/TRBV12-4	many	TRBJ2-7	12	ASSWEQLGNEQY
-	TRBV25-1	many	TRBJ1-4	11	ASSGAGYEKLF
-	TRBV5-4	many	TRBJ1-6	11	ASKDGLNSPLH
-	TRBV6-1	many	TRBJ1-1	12	ASTKDGVDTEAF
-	TRBV20-1	many	TRBJ1-1	10	SASPRGQRAF
-	TRBV10-3	few	TRBJ1-1	14	AISEPLQGLNTEAF
TRBD2	TRBV2	many	TRBJ2-3	16	ASSERGARDYYTDTQY
-	TRBV4-1	many	TRBJ1-4	15	ASSQEPVVTEGEKLF
-	TRBV12-3/TRBV12-4	-	TRBJ1-4	12	ASSLGLEGGKLF
-	TRBV6-5	many	TRBJ2-1	8	ASRAQEQF
TRBD1	TRBV11-1	-	TRBJ1-1	16	ASSSAYRTGAMNTEAF
-	TRBV9	few	TRBJ1-1	9	ASGGITEAF
-	TRBV3-1	-	TRBJ1-5	13	ASSQQTESNQPQH
-	TRBV11-2	medium-sized	TRBJ1-2	11	ASSSVSNYGYT
-	TRBV10-3	many	TRBJ2-5	11	AISGGDGETQY
-	TRBV20-1	many	TRBJ2-2	11	SGETPNTGELF
TRBD1	TRBV29-1	few	TRBJ2-1	9	SVGQAFEQF
-	TRBV3-1	-	TRBJ1-1	14	ASSRDLLVMNTEAF
-	TRBV7-2	-	TRBJ1-1	7	ASSSPFT
-	TRBV12-3/TRBV12-4	few	TRBJ2-2	11	ASSLLGGRELF
-	TRBV3-1	few	TRBJ1-2	11	ASSQMRRDGYT
-	TRBV10-3	-	TRBJ2-1	10	AISVAGNEQF
TRBD1	TRBV4-1	many	TRBJ2-4	12	ASSQWPLRGQGI
TRBD1	TRBV4-1	few	TRBJ1-2	13	ASSQPRQGGYGYT